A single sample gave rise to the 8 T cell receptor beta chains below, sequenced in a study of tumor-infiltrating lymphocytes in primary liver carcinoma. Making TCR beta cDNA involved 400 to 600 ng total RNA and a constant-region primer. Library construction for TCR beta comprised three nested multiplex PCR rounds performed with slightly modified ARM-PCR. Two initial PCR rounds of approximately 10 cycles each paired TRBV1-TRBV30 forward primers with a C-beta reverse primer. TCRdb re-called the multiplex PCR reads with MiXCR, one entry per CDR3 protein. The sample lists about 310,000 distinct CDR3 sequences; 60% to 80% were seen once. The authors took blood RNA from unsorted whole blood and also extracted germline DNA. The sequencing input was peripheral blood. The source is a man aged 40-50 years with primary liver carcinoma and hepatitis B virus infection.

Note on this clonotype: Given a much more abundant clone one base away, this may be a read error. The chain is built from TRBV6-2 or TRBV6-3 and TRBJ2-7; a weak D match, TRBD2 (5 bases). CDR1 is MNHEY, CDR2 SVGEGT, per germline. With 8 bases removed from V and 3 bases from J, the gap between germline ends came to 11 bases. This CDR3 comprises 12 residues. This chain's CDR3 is CASSGLVYEQYF. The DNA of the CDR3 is TGTGCCAGCTCGGGGTTGGTCTACGAGCAGTACTTC.

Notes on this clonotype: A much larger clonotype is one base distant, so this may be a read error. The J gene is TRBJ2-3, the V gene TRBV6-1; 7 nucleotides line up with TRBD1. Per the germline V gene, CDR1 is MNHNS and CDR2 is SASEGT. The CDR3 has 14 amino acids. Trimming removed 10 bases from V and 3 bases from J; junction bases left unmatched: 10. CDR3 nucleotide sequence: TGTGCCACCATGCTACAGGGGAAAACAGATACGCAGTATTTT. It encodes CATMLQGKTDTQYF.

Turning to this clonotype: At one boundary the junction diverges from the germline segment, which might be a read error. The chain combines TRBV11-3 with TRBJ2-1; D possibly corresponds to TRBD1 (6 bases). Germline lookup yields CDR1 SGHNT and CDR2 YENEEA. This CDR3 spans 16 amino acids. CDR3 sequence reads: CASSLNSPGTWGEQLF. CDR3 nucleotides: TGTGCCAGCAGCTTAAATTCCCCCGGGACATGGGGTGAGCAGCTCTTC.

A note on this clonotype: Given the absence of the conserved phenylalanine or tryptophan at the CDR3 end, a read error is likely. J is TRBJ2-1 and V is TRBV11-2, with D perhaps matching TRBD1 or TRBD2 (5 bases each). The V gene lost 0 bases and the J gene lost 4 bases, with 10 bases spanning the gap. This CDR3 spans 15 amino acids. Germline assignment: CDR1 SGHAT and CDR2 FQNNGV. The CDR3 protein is CASSLDGTPYNEQFL. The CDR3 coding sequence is TGTGCCAGCAGCTTAGATGGGACGCCGTACAATGAGCAGTTCTTA.

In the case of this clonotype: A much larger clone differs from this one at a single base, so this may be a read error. This chain's CDR3 is CASSYTRQLNEQYF. In nucleotides, the CDR3 is TGTGCCAGCAGTTACACGCGACAGCTCAACGAGCAGTACTTC. The gene calls are TRBV6-2 or TRBV6-3 and TRBJ2-7, with a possible D match to TRBD1 (5 bases). This CDR3 has 14 residues. V lost 2 bases and J 5 bases, leaving 13 bases between the germline ends. CDR1 and CDR2 (germline): MNHEY, SVGEGT.

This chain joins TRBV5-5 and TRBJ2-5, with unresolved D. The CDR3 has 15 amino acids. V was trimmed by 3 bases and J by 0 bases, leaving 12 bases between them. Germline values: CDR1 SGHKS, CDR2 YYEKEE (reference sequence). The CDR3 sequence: CASSSLTEYQETQYF. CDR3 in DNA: TGTGCCAGCAGCTCACTTACCGAGTACCAAGAGACCCAGTACTTC.

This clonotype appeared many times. CDR3 in amino acids: CASSQDPTVGLYGYTF. The CDR3 region has the DNA TGCGCCAGCAGCCAAGATCCTACAGTTGGCCTGTATGGCTACACCTTC. V and J are TRBV4-3 and TRBJ1-2; D is uncertain. The CDR3 totals 16 residues. Trimming took off 0 bases at V and 5 bases at J, with 16 bases between the two ends. Germline CDR1 reads LGHNA; CDR2 reads YSLEER.

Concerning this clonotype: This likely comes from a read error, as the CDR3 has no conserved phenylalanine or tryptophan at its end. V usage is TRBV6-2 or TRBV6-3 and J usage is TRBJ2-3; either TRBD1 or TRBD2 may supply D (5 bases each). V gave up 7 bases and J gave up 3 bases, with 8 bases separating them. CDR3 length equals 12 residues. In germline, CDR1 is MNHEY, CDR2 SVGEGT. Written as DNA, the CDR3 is TGTGCCAGCATTGGGGGTACAGATACGCAGTATTTA. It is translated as CASIGGTDTQYL.